This TCR beta chain originates from a study of regulatory T cells in long-lasting Graves disease. This clonotype was found a few times. The antigen is undetermined. Possible read error: a much larger clone is one base away. Study-wide findings and caveats: Favored usage of TRBV28, TRBJ1-2 and TRBJ2-5 was recorded in persistent disease. Less diverse TCR repertoires were seen in persistent Graves' patients than in newly diagnosed ones. Study of thyroid tissue was not done, with only peripheral blood studied.

Researchers made TCR beta libraries by using iRepertoire HTBI primers and running Arm-PCR on CDR3 regions. TCRdb called the multiplex PCR reads again in MiXCR, with one record for every CDR3 protein. The repertoire holds about 220,000 distinct CDR3 sequences, with roughly 18% as singletons. Time point specified: newly diagnosed GD, antithyroid drugs for less than 3 months. Isolated PBMC RNA provided the starting material for the TCR library. The CDR3 loop spans 14 amino acids. Deletions cut 7 bases from V and 6 bases from J, with 13 bases between. This sample also belongs to another study, concerning T cells in Graves' hyperthyroidism and ophthalmopathy. As reported in that work: Researchers ran a first-round RT-PCR on the TCR CDR3 using the HTBI primer set.

The source of this sequence is a woman aged 25 to 39 with Graves disease. The sequences come from peripheral blood mononuclear cells (PBMCs), collected at new diagnosis, from a patient treated with antithyroid drugs. The chain joins TRBV12-3 or TRBV12-4 to TRBJ1-6, with no clear D. The CDR3 region is CASTPRGLNSPLHF. In DNA form, the CDR3 reads TGTGCCAGCACCCCGCGGGGTCTTAATTCACCCCTCCACTTT.